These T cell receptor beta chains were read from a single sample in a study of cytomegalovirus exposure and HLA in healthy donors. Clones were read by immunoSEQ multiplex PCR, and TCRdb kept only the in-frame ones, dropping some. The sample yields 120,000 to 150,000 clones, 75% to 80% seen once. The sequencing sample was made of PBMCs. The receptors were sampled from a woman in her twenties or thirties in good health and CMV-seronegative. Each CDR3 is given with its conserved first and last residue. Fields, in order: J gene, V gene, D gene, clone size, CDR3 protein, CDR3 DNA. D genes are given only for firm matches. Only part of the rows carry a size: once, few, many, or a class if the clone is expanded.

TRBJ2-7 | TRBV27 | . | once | CASSFGGTYEQYF | TGTGCCAGCAGTTTTGGCGGTACCTACGAGCAGTACTTC
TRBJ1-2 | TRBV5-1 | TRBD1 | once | CASSWGDRVRSTRDNYGYTF | TGCGCCAGCAGCTGGGGGGACAGGGTAAGATCTACGAGGGATAACTATGGCTACACCTTC
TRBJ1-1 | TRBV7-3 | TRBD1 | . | CASRLTGGAVITEAFF | TGTGCCAGCAGATTAACAGGGGGCGCCGTCATAACTGAAGCTTTCTTT
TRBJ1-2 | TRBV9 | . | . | CASSVAGGYGYTF | TGTGCCAGCAGCGTAGCTGGGGGGTATGGCTACACCTTC
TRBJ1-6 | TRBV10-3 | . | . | CAISAGFPNSPLHF | TGTGCCATCAGCGCCGGGTTCCCGAATTCACCCCTCCACTTT
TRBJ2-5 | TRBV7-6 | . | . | CASSSDRKETQYF | TGTGCCAGCAGCTCCGACAGGAAAGAGACCCAGTACTTC
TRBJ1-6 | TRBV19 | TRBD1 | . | CASSMTGTVNSPLHF | TGTGCCAGTAGTATGACCGGGACAGTTAATTCACCCCTCCACTTT
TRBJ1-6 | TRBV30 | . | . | CAWSDDSRRPYNSPLHF | TGTGCCTGGAGTGACGACAGTCGGCGTCCCTATAATTCACCCCTCCACTTT
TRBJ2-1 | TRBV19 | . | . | CASSEQGIRPYNEQFF | TGTGCCAGTAGTGAACAGGGTATCAGACCCTACAATGAGCAGTTCTTC
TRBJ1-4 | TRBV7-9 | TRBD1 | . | CASSLDRGHEKLFF | TGTGCCAGCAGCCTGGACAGGGGGCATGAAAAACTGTTTTTT
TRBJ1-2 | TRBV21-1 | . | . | CARIRTESFNYGYTF | TGTGCCAGGATTAGGACAGAAAGCTTTAACTATGGCTACACCTTC
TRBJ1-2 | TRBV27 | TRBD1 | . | CASSAGTGTFGYGYTF | TGTGCCAGCAGTGCCGGGACAGGTACTTTCGGCTATGGCTACACCTTC
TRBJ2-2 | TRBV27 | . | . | CASNDRFPDTGELFF | TGTGCCAGCAACGACAGGTTTCCTGACACCGGGGAGCTGTTTTTT
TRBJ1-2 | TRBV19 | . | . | CASSIVDGGDNYGYTF | TGTGCCAGTAGTATTGTTGATGGAGGGGATAACTATGGCTACACCTTC
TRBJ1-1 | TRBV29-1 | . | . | CSAFALNTEAFF | TGCAGCGCCTTTGCACTTAACACTGAAGCTTTCTTT
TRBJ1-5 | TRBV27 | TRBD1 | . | CASSFGPDRGWGNQPQHF | TGTGCCAGCAGTTTTGGGCCGGACAGGGGATGGGGCAATCAGCCCCAGCATTTT
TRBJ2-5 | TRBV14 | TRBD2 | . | CASSRWTSPGETQYF | TGTGCCAGCAGCCGGTGGACTAGCCCGGGAGAGACCCAGTACTTC
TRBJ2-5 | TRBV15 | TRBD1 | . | CATSRGSDRGLEETQYF | TGTGCCACCAGCAGGGGATCAGACAGGGGGCTCGAGGAGACCCAGTACTTC
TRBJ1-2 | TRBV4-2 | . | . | CASSQVGGTNYGYTF | TGTGCCAGCAGCCAAGTTGGCGGAACTAACTATGGCTACACCTTC
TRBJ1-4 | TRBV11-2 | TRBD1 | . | CASSVNRGQGTNEKLFF | TGTGCCAGCAGCGTTAACAGGGGGCAGGGAACTAATGAAAAACTGTTTTTT
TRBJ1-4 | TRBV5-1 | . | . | CASSLAGRQDEKLFF | TGCGCCAGCAGCTTGGCGGGGAGGCAAGACGAAAAACTGTTTTTT
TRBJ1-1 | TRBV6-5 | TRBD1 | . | CASSYVRDRLEAFF | TGTGCCAGCAGTTACGTCCGGGACAGACTTGAAGCTTTCTTT
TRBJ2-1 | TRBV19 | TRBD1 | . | CASSWVRDSPYNEQFF | TGTGCCAGTAGTTGGGTTCGGGACAGCCCCTACAATGAGCAGTTCTTC
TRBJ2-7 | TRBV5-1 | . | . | CASSSRGFLDEQYF | TGCGCCAGCAGCTCGAGGGGGTTTCTTGACGAGCAGTACTTC
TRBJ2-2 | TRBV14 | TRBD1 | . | CASSRDRVTGELFF | TGTGCCAGCAGCCGAGACAGGGTCACCGGGGAGCTGTTTTTT
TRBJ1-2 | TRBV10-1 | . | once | CASRGLDKNYGYTF | TGCGCCAGCAGAGGCCTGGACAAGAACTATGGCTACACCTTC
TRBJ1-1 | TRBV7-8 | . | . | CASSPRRVPEAFF | TGTGCCAGCAGCCCCCGCCGGGTCCCGGAGGCTTTCTTT
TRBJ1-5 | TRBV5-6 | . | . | CASSRYGSNQPQHF | TGTGCCAGCAGCCGATACGGGAGCAATCAGCCCCAGCATTTT
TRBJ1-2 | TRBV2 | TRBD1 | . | CASRDRGYGYTF | TGTGCCAGCAGGGACAGGGGATATGGCTACACCTTC
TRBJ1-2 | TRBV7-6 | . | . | CASSPGNNYGYTF | TGTGCCAGCAGCCCGGGGAATAACTATGGCTACACCTTC
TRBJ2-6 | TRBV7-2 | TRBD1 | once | CASSPRDRGTGANVLTF | TGTGCCAGCAGCCCCCGGGACAGGGGGACTGGGGCCAACGTCCTGACTTTC
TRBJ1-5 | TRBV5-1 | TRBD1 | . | CASSPRTGAGQPQHF | TGCGCCAGCAGCCCAAGGACAGGGGCGGGTCAGCCCCAGCATTTT
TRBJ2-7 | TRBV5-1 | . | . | CASSLDREKIYEQYF | TGCGCCAGCAGCTTGGACAGGGAAAAGATCTACGAGCAGTACTTC
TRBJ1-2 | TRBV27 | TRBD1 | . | CASSLRTGRHGYTF | TGTGCCAGCAGTCTCCGGACAGGGCGTCATGGCTACACCTTC
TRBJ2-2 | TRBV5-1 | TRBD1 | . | CASSLGDSTGELFF | TGCGCCAGCAGCTTGGGGGACAGCACCGGGGAGCTGTTTTTT
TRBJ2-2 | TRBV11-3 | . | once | CASSRSTGELFF | TGTGCCAGCAGCCGTAGTACCGGGGAGCTGTTTTTT
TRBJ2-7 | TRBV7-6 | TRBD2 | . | CASSPGLAGGPAYEQYF | TGTGCCAGCAGCCCCGGACTAGCGGGGGGACCGGCCTACGAGCAGTACTTC
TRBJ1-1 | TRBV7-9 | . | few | CASSLLAGGIEAFF | TGTGCCAGCAGCCTACTCGCCGGGGGGATTGAAGCTTTCTTT
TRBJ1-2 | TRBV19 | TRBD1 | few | CASSIRTGGIYGYTF | TGTGCCAGTAGTATCCGGACAGGAGGAATCTATGGCTACACCTTC
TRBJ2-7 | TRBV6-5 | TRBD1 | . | CATTTGGEYEQYF | TGTGCCACCACGACAGGGGGCGAGTACGAGCAGTACTTC
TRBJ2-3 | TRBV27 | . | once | CASSLSSHTDTQYF | TGTGCCAGCAGTTTATCGTCACACACAGATACGCAGTATTTT
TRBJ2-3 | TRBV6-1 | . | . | CASSTDSVGSDTQYF | TGTGCCAGCAGTACAGATTCGGTCGGATCCGATACGCAGTATTTT
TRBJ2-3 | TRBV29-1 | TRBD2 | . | CSIAGTSGGYSTDTQYF | TGCAGCATCGCCGGGACTAGCGGGGGGTATAGCACAGATACGCAGTATTTT
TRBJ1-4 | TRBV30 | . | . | CAWKGQGPTGLFF | TGTGCCTGGAAGGGGCAGGGCCCGACTGGACTGTTTTTT
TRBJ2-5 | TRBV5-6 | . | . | CASSLVRGAVRRETQYF | TGTGCCAGCAGCTTGGTTAGAGGCGCTGTGCGCCGAGAGACCCAGTACTTC
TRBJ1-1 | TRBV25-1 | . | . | CASVGLLGGTEAFF | TGTGCCAGTGTTGGGTTATTGGGGGGCACTGAAGCTTTCTTT
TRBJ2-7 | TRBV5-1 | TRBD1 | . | CASSSGTGGRSYEQYF | TGCGCCAGCAGCTCAGGGACAGGGGGCAGGTCCTACGAGCAGTACTTC
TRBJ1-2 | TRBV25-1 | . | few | CASSETINYGYTF | TGTGCCAGCAGTGAAACTATTAACTATGGCTACACCTTC
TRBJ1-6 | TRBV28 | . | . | CASSPPGGGTYNSPLHF | TGTGCCAGCAGCCCCCCGGGGGGGGGCACCTATAATTCACCCCTCCACTTT
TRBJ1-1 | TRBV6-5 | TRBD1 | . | CASRRTGSVGTEAFF | TGTGCCAGCAGGAGGACAGGGTCCGTCGGAACTGAAGCTTTCTTT
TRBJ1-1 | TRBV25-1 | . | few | CASNHMTTEAFF | TGTGCCAGCAACCATATGACAACCGAAGCTTTCTTT
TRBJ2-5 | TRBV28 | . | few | CASIKTGNVETQYF | TGTGCCAGCATTAAAACAGGGAATGTGGAGACCCAGTACTTC
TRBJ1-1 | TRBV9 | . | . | CASSLPDKQLGRLNTEAFF | TGTGCCAGCAGCCTCCCGGATAAACAGTTGGGCCGCTTGAACACTGAAGCTTTCTTT